The T cell receptor (beta chain) under discussion was sequenced for a study of T cell responses to AZD1222 COVID-19 vaccine (dated by TCRdb to about 2021). In terms of the full investigation: AZD1222 recipients with second doses at about 4 weeks or about 12 weeks were pooled, because spike-specific TCR depth and breadth did not differ between schedules. Enrollment into the trials was organized by age into subgroups of 18-55, 56-69 and 70-plus years, and those subgroups contained 148, 28 and 57 TCR-sequenced participants, respectively. TCR sequencing was performed for 230 to 250 trial participants, of whom about 200 were given two doses of AZD1222 and some 26 were given two doses of MenACWY control vaccine. Findings and caveats that apply to the study as a whole: After two AZD1222 doses, spike-specific TCR breadth and depth were significantly higher than at day 0 and than in MenACWY recipients. Most participants were white British and females outnumbered males, and the authors suggested that clonal diversity may have been underestimated. CD4 TCRs associated with the vaccine covered the entire spike protein, and the dominant responses were in regions 160-218 and 743-854. Reportedly, close to half of the unique spike-specific TCRs recognized epitopes lying outside the regions that are mutated in the B.1.351 and B.1.1.7 variants. The 56-69-year group was small, and its depth increase did not reach significance, likely because of low power. No day 14 peak-response samples were available, so repertoires were characterized only after the peak T cell response. Only six or seven AZD1222 recipients were SARS-CoV-2 seropositive at baseline, limiting conclusions about previously exposed vaccinees.

The CDR3 regions of human TCRbeta chains were analyzed by immunosequencing. As for the original processing: TCRs in the repertoires were compared against a reference library of SARS-CoV-2-specific TCRs that had been generated with the MIRA antigen-specificity platform. Breadth was defined as the fraction of unique TCRs that were SARS-CoV-2-associated. Depth was defined as the fraction of total T cells that were SARS-CoV-2-associated. Each spike-specific TCR was assigned to its reactive spike region and to a CD4 or CD8 class using the MIRA data. Log10-transformed breadth and depth values were compared by one-way ANOVA with Sidak's multiple comparisons tests. Entries here come from immuneACCESS through TCRdb and include only in-frame sequences with V and J called. Some clones fail to appear in such tables; in the studies checked, an unresolved V gene covers under half of the shortfall, and the cause of the remainder is unknown. The V and J calls and clone size come from that table; D and trimming were worked out from the DNA. This sample gives over 100,000 clones in total; about nine tenths of them show up just once. The ten largest make up approximately 20% of the sample.

This clone is a singleton in its sample. Its antigen specificity is not known. Base qualities are not at hand, and no much larger clone is one base apart. Via the germline V gene (reference sequence), CDR1 is MNHEY and CDR2 SMNVEV. V is shortened by 1 base, J by 5 bases, and the region joining them spans 9 bases. Including cysteine and phenylalanine, the CDR3 has 14 amino acids. The sequence is cut down to CDR3 DNA, 42 bases in frame from base 1. The time point label here, explained by the study, means: baseline before first vaccination. The vaccinee samples were drawn from two UK trials, COV001 and COV002, one of which was a single-blind randomized controlled phase 2/3 trial testing AZD1222 (ChAdOx1 nCoV-19) in healthy adults. Trial participant PBMC samples were collected at day 0 and day 28 after the second dose for TCRbeta chain sequencing.

Recombination linked TRBV27 to TRBJ2-1; the D gene cannot be named for sure. The source of this sequence is an adult in good health. Sample: peripheral blood, taken on day 0 of AZD1222 vaccination. CDR3 protein: CASSLLGIHNEQFF. In nucleotide form, the sequence is TGTGCCAGCAGTTTATTGGGGATCCACAATGAGCAGTTCTTC.